A selection of T cell receptor beta chains follows, all from one sample in a study of T cell clonotyping in hematopoietic cell transplantation. Here immunoSEQ multiplex PCR was the method, and the copy in TCRdb shows in-frame clones only, minus some. The sample includes approximately 9,000 clones, approximately 79% of them seen just once. The sample was peripheral blood mononuclear cells, taken before stem cell transplant. These receptor sequences come from a man in his fifties or sixties with acute myeloid leukemia. Some clones in this sample may be carry-over from other donors' samples. Each CDR3 is given with its conserved first and last residue.

J	V	CDR3
TRBJ1-1	TRBV5-4	CASSGGTGNTEAFF
TRBJ2-2	TRBV7-9	CASGAGANTGELFF
TRBJ2-7	TRBV5-6	CASKFEPAHYEQYF
TRBJ1-4	TRBV6-6	CASRGPEKLFF
TRBJ1-1	TRBV2	CASSEGGHTEAFF
TRBJ1-6	TRBV6-5	CASSYGPVGSSPLHF
TRBJ1-5	TRBV6-6	CASSSGVEQPQHF
TRBJ2-5	TRBV29-1	CSVGGDRGPVETQYF
TRBJ2-5	TRBV4-1	CASSRSGTDQETQYF
TRBJ1-6	TRBV19	CASSIRVFSPLHF
TRBJ2-5	TRBV6-1	CASSDLGTSGMETQYF
TRBJ2-1	TRBV10-3	CAISEFPGGQTSDEQFF
TRBJ2-5	TRBV11-1	CASSLSNREKETQYF
TRBJ2-7	TRBV5-1	CASSQEAGTPSEQYF
TRBJ1-1	TRBV9	CASSVTGGTEAFF
TRBJ1-4	TRBV7-6	CASSPDGFNEKLFF
TRBJ1-4	TRBV6-1	CASSDRQLNEKLFF
TRBJ1-1	TRBV7-3	CASSLTGNTEAFF
TRBJ1-2	TRBV9	CASSERDTSFYGYTF
TRBJ1-1	TRBV7-8	CASSPETGSYTEAFF
TRBJ2-4	TRBV14	CASSQGSTGSAKNIQYF
TRBJ2-1	TRBV5-1	CASSRSGAGGNNEQFF
TRBJ2-7	TRBV7-2	CASSLEGNSYEQYF
TRBJ2-2	TRBV5-5	CASSGTGGARGELFF
TRBJ1-6	TRBV11-3	CASSRTGDSPLHF
TRBJ1-1	TRBV5-1	CASSLAVLSTEAFF
TRBJ2-7	TRBV5-1	CASSSGGLAGGSYEQYF
TRBJ1-1	TRBV11-2	CASSSELNTEAFF
TRBJ1-1	TRBV4-1	CASSQTGRGEAFF
TRBJ2-2	TRBV7-3	CASSLGGSSGELFF
TRBJ2-7	TRBV5-6	CASSLGQVYEQYF
TRBJ1-2	TRBV5-1	CASSSGTAYGYTF
TRBJ1-2	TRBV30	CACGTGGFGYTF
TRBJ2-5	TRBV2	CASSEGRKETQYF
TRBJ1-2	TRBV29-1	CSAGTGDWYGYTF
TRBJ2-3	TRBV27	CASSLDVGGGTDTQYF
TRBJ2-1	TRBV4-2	CASSQDLVTETSSYNEQFF
TRBJ2-7	TRBV2	CASSPDSTYEQYF
TRBJ2-2	TRBV27	CASSLSYNSAAEGGELFF
TRBJ2-7	TRBV19	CASSRDRGAYEQYF
TRBJ2-2	TRBV19	CASKAGGTGTGELFF
TRBJ1-5	TRBV4-1	CASSQEWGTVNQPQHF
TRBJ2-5	TRBV5-1	CASSLASVETQYF
TRBJ1-2	TRBV29-1	CSVVGGSGNYGYTF
TRBJ2-7	TRBV2	CASRPPSAGRNYEQYF
TRBJ2-1	TRBV9	CASSVDDVRSSYNEQFF
TRBJ2-5	TRBV10-2	CASRDLGTGQETQYF
TRBJ1-2	TRBV5-4	CASSGTRSLAYGYTF
TRBJ2-3	TRBV6-1	CASTGDSDTQYF
TRBJ1-1	TRBV7-9	CASSLPDRGKTEAFF
TRBJ2-7	TRBV7-6	CASSLEGGNHNEQYF